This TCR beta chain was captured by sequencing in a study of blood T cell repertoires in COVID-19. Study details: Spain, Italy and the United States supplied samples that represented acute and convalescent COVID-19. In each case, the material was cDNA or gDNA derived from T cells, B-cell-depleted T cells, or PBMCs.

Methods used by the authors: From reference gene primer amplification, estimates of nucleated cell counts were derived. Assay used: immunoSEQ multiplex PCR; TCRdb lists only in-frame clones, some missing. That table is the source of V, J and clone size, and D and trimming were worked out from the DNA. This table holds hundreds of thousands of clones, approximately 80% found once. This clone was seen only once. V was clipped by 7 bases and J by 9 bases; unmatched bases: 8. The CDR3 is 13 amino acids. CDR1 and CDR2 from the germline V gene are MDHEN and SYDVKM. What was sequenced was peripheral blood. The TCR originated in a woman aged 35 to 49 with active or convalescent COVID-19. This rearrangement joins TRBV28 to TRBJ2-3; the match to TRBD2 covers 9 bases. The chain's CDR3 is CASIRAGGLTQYF. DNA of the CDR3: TGTGCCAGCATTCGGGCGGGGGGGCTGACGCAGTATTTT.